The clone carrying this TCR beta chain was seen more than once but under ten times. No antigen is known for it. From germline, CDR1 is SEHNR and CDR2 FQNEAQ (reference sequence). Unmatched junction bases numbered 8, after V lost 4 bases and J lost 7 bases. CDR3 length equals 15 residues. The sample originates from a study of cytomegalovirus exposure and HLA in healthy donors. Study-level results: Cytomegalovirus-associated status was assigned to some 160 TCR beta chains. Across donors, most TCRs were seen rarely, yet some public ones were widespread.

The repertoire was sequenced with immunoSEQ multiplex PCR; TCRdb's copy has only in-frame clones and lacks some. Seen here are 150,000 to 200,000 clones, about three quarters observed once, and the top ten hold 1% to 1.5%. This chain uses TRBV7-9 with TRBJ1-5; TRBD1 agrees at 9 bases. The sequenced sample was PBMCs. The clonotype originates from a woman aged 30 to 39 in good health and CMV-seronegative. In nucleotides, the CDR3 is TGTGCCAGCAGCTCGGGGACAGGGTATCTCCAGCCCCAGCATTTT. Translated, it gives CASSSGTGYLQPQHF.